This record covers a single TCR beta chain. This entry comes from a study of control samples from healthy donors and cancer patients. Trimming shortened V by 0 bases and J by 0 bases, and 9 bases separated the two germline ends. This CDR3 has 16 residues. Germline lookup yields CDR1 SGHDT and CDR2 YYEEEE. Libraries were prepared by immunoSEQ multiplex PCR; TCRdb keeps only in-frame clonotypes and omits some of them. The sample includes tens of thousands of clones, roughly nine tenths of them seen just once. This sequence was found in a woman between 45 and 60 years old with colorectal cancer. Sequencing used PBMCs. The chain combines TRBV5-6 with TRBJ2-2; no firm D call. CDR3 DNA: TGTGCCAGCAGCTTGGTAGTTTCGGCGAACACCGGGGAGCTGTTTTTT. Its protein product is CASSLVVSANTGELFF.